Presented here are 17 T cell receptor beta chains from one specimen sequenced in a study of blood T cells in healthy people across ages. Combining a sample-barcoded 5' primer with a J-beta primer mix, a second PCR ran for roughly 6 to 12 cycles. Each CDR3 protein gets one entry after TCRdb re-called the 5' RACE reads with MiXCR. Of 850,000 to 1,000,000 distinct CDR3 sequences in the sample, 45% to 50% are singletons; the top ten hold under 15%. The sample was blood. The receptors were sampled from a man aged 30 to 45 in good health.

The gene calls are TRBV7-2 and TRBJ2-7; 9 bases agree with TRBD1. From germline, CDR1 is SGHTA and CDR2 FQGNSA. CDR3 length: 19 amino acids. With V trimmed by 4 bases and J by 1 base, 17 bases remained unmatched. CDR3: CASSYWGTGTGLLSYEQYF. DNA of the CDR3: TGTGCCAGCAGCTATTGGGGGACAGGGACGGGGTTGTTATCCTACGAGCAGTACTTC.

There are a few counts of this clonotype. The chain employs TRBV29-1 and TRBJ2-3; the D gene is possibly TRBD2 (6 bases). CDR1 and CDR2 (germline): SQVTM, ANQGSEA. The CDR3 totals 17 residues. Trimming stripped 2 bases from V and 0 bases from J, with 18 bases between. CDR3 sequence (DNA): TGCAGCGTTGAAAAAGCAGGACTACGGTCTAGCACAGATACGCAGTATTTT. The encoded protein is CSVEKAGLRSSTDTQYF.

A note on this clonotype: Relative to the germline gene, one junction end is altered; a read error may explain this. This chain's CDR3 is CANSPSLAVISGANVLTF. CDR3 coding DNA: TGTGCCAACAGTCCTTCACTAGCGGTAATATCTGGGGCCAACGTCCTGACTTTC. The genes are TRBV2 and TRBJ2-6; TRBD2 matches at 8 bases. CDR3 size: 18 residues. Germline lookup yields CDR1 SNHLY and CDR2 FYNNEI.

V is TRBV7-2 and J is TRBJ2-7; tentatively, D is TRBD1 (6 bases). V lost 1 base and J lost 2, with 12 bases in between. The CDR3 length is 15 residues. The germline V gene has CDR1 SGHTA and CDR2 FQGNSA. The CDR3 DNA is TGTGCCAGCAGCTTAGGGCCGGACAGTCCCTACGAGCAGTACTTC. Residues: CASSLGPDSPYEQYF.

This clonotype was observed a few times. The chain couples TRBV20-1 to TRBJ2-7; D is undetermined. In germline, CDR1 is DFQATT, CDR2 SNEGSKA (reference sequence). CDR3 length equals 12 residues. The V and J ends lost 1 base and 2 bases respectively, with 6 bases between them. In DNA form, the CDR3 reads TGCAGTGCTAGAGCCGGAACCTACGAGCAGTACTTC. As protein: CSARAGTYEQYF.

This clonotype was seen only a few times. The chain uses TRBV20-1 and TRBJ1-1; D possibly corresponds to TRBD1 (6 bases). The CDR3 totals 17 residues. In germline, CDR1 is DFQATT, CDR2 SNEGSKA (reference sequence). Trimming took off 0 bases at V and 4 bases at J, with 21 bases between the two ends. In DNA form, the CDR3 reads TGCAGTGCTAGAGATGGACAGCGGGGGGGGCAGAGCACTGAAGCTTTCTTT. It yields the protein CSARDGQRGGQSTEAFF.

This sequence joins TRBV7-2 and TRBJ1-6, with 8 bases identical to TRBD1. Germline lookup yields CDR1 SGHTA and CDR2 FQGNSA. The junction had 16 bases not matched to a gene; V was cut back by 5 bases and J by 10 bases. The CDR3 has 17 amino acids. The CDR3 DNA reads TGTGCCAGCAGCCCCTACCGGACAGGGATTCCTATCTCACCCCTCCACTTT. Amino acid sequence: CASSPYRTGIPISPLHF.

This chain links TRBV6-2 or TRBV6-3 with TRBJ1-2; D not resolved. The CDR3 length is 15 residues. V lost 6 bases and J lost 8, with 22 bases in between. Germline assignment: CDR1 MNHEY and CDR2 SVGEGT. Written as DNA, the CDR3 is TGTGCCAGCAGACGACCTCCGGACCTTAAGGGCGGCTACACCTTC. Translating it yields CASRRPPDLKGGYTF.

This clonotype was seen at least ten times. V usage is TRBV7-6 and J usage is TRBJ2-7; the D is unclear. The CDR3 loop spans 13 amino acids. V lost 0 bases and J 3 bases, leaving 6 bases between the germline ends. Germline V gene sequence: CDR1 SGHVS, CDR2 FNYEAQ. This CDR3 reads CASSLANSYEQYF. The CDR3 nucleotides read TGTGCCAGCAGCTTAGCGAACAGCTACGAGCAGTACTTC.

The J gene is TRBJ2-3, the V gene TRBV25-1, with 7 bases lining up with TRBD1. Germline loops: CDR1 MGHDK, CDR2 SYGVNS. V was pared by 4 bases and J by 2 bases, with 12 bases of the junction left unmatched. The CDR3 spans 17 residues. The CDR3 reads CASSAADRAIHTDTQYF. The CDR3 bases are TGTGCCAGCAGTGCGGCCGACAGGGCCATCCACACAGATACGCAGTATTTT.

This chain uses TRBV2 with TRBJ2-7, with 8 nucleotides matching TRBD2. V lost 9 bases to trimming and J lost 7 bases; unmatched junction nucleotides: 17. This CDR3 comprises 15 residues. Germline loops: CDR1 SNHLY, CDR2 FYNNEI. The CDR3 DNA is TGTGCCAGTCAAACCTCCAGACTAGCGTACAATGAGCAGTACTTC. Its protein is CASQTSRLAYNEQYF.

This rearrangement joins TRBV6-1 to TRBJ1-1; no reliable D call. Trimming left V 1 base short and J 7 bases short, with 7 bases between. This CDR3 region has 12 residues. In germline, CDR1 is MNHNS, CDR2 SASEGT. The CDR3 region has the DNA TGTGCCAGCAGTGAAGGGGTCAATGAAGCTTTCTTT. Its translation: CASSEGVNEAFF.

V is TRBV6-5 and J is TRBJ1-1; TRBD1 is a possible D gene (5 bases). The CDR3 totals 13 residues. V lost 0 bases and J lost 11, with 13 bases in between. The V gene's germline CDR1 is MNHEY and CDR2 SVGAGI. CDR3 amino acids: CASSYSGQGEAFF. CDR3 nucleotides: TGTGCCAGCAGTTACTCGGGGCAGGGTGAGGCTTTCTTT.

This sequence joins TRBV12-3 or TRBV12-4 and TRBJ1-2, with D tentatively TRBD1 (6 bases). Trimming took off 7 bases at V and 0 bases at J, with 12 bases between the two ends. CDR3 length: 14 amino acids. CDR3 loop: CASTPGATNYGYTF. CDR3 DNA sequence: TGTGCCAGCACCCCAGGGGCGACTAACTATGGCTACACCTTC.

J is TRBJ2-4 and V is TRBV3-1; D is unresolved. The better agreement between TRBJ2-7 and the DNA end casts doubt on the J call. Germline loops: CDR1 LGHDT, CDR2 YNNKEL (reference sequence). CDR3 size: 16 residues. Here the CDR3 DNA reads TGTGCCAGCAGCCAAGTGGCTAGGACCTATCTCTACGAGCAGTACTTC. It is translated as CASSQVARTYLYEQYF.

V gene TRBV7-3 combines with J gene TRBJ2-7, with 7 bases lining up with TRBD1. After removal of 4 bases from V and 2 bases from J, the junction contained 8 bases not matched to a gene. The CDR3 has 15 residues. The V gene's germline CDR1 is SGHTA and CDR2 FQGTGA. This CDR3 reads CASSYQTGPPYEQYF. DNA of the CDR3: TGTGCCAGCAGCTATCAGACAGGGCCCCCCTACGAGCAGTACTTC.

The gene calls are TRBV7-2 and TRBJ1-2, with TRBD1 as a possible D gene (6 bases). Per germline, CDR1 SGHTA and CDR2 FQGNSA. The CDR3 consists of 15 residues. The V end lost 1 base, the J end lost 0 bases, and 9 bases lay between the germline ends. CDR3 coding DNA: TGTGCCAGCAGCTTAGTGGACAGCGCTAACTATGGCTACACCTTC. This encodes CASSLVDSANYGYTF.